The entry below describes one T cell receptor (beta chain). The sample holds one count of this clone. The antigen it binds to is not known. One base away there is no much larger clone; base qualities are not given. This record belongs to a study of shared clonotypes between healthy human individuals (dated by TCRdb to the early 2020s). Notes on the research overall: The cohort comprised two women and a few men aged 18 to 49 years. Between about 0.94 and 8.9 billion PBMCs per donor were obtained by leukapheresis. To increase sequencing depth and limit assay-specific biases, different laboratories used diverse techniques to prepare libraries and sequence TCR repertoires. Blood TCR repertoires of roughly five healthy adults were deeply sequenced to estimate repertoire size and the extent of clonotype sharing between individuals. For each donor, three plates each were used for CD4 naive and CD4 memory, two plates were used for CD8 naive, and one plate was used for CD8 memory. Study-wide conclusions, independent of this receptor: When a few donors were compared, the shared fraction of clonotypes was around 5.1% for naive CD4, 3.5% to 4% for naive CD8, 2% to 2.5% for memory CD4, and less than 0.5% for memory CD8. Larger estimated clonotype richness was generally found for naive subsets than for memory subsets. Based on pairwise subsampling, the degree of clonotype sharing among donors was expected to be affected by sequencing depth. Only blood was sampled, and tissue TCR repertoires likely differ from those in blood. The genetic and exposure-history diversity represented was limited by the small number of donors. Higher generation probabilities were observed for clonotypes shared by all four sorted-subset donors than for non-shared clonotypes. Rarefaction of sorted-subset datasets indicated incomplete sequencing despite the large sequencing depth.

CD8 naive samples were obtained by positive selection for CCR7 among CD45RO-negative cells, yielding a CD45RA+CCR7+ population from which TemRA cells were excluded. The donors were healthy, HIV-negative adults with no recently reported acute infections or vaccinations. Every donor was a Caucasian adult residing in Nashville, Tennessee, USA. Blood was collected by leukapheresis, and PBMCs were isolated by Ficoll-Histopaque density gradient centrifugation and then cryopreserved in liquid nitrogen vapor phase. Analytical flow cytometry was used to check the purity and quantity of each magnetically sorted T cell population. From each sorted fraction, genomic DNA was isolated and quantified by UV absorbance on a Nanodrop 2000c. Trimming leaves V shorter by 3 bases and J shorter by 9 bases, with the junction holding 7 bases beyond the gene matches. CDR1 and CDR2, looked up from the germline V gene, are LGHNA and YSLEER. The CDR3, from cysteine to phenylalanine, totals 14 residues. Here the CDR3 DNA is all that survives: 42 bases in frame from base 1.

Using the deep immunoSEQ assay, TCR CDR3 regions were amplified from genomic DNA by multiplex PCR. For each cell subset, the extracted genomic DNA was distributed evenly across all wells of several immunoSEQ 96-well plates, and each plate served as one replicate. Each replicate PCR for sorted subsets received around 200 ng genomic DNA, equal to some 32,000 T cell genomes. The purified libraries were quantified using a Qubit 3.0 fluorometer, sized with a Bioanalyzer 2100, and then quantified again using the KAPA Library Quantification kit. Every immunoSEQ 96-well plate was sequenced on a separate single-read 150-cycle Illumina NextSeq 550 flow cell. Under the source paper's analysis protocol: Because the immunoSEQ output included only junctional sequences and no quality scores, the filtering could not be the same as the filtering used for full-length reads. Sequences were annotated with PyIR, a Python wrapper for IgBLAST v1.9, and V/J genes and CDR3 were assigned using IMGT germline references. Reads were removed for weak V/J assignments (E-value above 1e-6), missing CDR3, stop codons, out-of-frame junctions, or ambiguous translated residues. V3J clonotypes were defined as sequences sharing the same inferred V gene, J gene, and CDR3 amino acid sequence. To compute the percentage overlap between repertoires, the number of shared unique clonotypes was divided by the size of the smaller repertoire. Three approaches were used to assess repertoire richness: RTK rarefaction, the Chao1 estimator, and Recon v2.1 estimates of unobserved clonotypes. OLGA was used to compute generation probabilities for all TCRbeta clonotypes that the gDNA method yielded from a handful of donors. TCRdb mirrors the immuneACCESS table, restricted to in-frame sequences. Some clones are absent from its copies; in checked studies, under half trace to an unresolved V gene, and the reason for the others is unknown. The V and J calls and clone size come from that table; D and trimming were worked out from the DNA. The sample contains roughly 1,800,000 clones, about 94% of them found a single time. The leading ten clones occupy more than 0.95% of the sample.

The TCR was taken from a young man in good health. The source material was naive CD8+ T cells sorted from blood. The cell subset or site label corresponds to: CD45RA+CCR7+. The chain uses TRBV4-3 and TRBJ2-4; 8 bases in between match TRBD1. The CDR3 protein is CASSHGQGNGIQYF. The DNA sequence follows: TGCGCCAGCAGCCACGGACAGGGAAACGGCATTCAGTACTTC.